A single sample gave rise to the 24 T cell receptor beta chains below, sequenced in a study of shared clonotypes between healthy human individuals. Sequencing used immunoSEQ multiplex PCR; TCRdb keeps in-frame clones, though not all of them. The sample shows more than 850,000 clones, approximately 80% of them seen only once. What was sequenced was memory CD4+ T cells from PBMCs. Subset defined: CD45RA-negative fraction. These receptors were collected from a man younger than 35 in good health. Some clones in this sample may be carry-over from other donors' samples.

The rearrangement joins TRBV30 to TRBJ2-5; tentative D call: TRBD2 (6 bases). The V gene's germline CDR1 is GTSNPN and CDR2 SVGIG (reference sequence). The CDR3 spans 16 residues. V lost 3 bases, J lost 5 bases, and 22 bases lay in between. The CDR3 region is CAWSTWREVGPETQYF. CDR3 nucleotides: TGTGCCTGGAGCACATGGAGGGAGGTGGGCCCGGAGACCCAGTACTTC.

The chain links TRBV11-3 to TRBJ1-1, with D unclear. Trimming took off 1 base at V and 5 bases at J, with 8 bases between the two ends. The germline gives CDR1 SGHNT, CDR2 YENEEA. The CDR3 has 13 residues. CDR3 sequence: CASSLAVKTEAFF. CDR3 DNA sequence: TGTGCCAGCAGCTTAGCGGTTAAAACTGAAGCTTTCTTT.

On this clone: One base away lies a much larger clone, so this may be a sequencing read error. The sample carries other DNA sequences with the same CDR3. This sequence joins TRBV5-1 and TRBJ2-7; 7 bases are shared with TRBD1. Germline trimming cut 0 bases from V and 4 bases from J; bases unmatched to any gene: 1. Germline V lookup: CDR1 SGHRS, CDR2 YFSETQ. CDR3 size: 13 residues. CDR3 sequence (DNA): TGCGCCAGCAGCTTGGAGGGGGCTTACGAGCAGTACTTC. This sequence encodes CASSLEGAYEQYF.

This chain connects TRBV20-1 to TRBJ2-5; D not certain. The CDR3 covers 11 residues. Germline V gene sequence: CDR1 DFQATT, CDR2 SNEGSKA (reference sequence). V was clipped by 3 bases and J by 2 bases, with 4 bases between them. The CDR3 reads CSASLQETQYF. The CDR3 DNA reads TGCAGTGCTAGTCTTCAAGAGACCCAGTACTTC.

Written as DNA, the CDR3 is TGTGCCAGCAGTTACGGGCAGCGTGGCTATGGCTACACCTTC. Its translation is CASSYGQRGYGYTF. The rearrangement joins TRBV6-5 to TRBJ1-2, with unresolved D. V was shortened by 2 bases and J by 4 bases, with 11 bases between the two germline ends. This CDR3 contains 14 residues. The V gene's germline CDR1 is MNHEY and CDR2 SVGAGI.

The CDR3 DNA reads TGTGCCAGCAGCTCCGGACTAGCGGGTTCCCCCTACGAGCAGTACTTC. Translating it yields CASSSGLAGSPYEQYF. This chain uses TRBV7-8 with TRBJ2-7; TRBD2 aligns across 11 bases. This CDR3 has 16 amino acids. Per germline, CDR1 SGHVS and CDR2 FQNEAQ. The ends lost 4 bases at V and 2 bases at J; junction bases unmatched: 7.

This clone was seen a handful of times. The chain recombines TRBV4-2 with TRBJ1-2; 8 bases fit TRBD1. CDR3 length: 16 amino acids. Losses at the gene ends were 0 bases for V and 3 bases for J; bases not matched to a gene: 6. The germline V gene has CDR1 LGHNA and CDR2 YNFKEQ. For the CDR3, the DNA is TGTGCCAGCAGCCAAGACTGGGCAGGGGGCTACTATGGCTACACCTTC. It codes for CASSQDWAGGYYGYTF.

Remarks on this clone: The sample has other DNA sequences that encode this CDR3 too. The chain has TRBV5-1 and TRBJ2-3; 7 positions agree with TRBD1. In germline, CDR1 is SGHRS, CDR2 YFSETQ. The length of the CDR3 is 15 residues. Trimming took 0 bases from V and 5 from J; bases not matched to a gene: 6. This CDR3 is CASSLAGQGVDTQYF. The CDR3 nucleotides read TGCGCCAGCAGCTTGGCCGGCCAGGGGGTAGATACGCAGTATTTT.

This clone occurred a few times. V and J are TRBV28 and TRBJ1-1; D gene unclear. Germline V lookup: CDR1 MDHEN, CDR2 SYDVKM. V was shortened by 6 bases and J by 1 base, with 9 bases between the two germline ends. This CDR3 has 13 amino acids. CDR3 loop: CASSQSGNTEAFF. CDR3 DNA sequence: TGTGCCAGCAGCCAATCCGGGAACACTGAAGCTTTCTTT. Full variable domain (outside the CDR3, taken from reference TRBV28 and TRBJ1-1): DVKVTQSSRYLVKRTGEKVFLECVQDMDHENMFWYRQDPGLGLRLIYFSYDVKMKEKGDIPEGYSVSREKKERFSLILESASTNQTSMYLCASSQSGNTEAFFGQGTRLTVV.

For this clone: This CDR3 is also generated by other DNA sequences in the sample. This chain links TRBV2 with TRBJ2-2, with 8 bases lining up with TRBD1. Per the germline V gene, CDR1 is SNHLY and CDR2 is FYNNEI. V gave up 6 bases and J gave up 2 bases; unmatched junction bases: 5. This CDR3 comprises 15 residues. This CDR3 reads CASRMGQANTGELFF. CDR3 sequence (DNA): TGTGCCAGCAGGATGGGACAGGCTAACACCGGGGAGCTGTTTTTT. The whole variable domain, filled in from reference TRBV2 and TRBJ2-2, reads EPEVTQTPSHQVTQMGQEVILRCVPISNHLYFYWYRQILGQKVEFLVSFYNNEISEKSEIFDDQFSVERPDGSNFTLKIRSTKLEDSAMYFCASRMGQANTGELFFGEGSRLTVL.

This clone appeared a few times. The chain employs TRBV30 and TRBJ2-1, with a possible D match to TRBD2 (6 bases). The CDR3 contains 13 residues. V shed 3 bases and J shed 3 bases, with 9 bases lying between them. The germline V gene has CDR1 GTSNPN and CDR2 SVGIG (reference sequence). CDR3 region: CAWSRGLYNEQFF. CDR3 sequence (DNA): TGTGCCTGGAGCCGGGGACTCTACAATGAGCAGTTCTTC.

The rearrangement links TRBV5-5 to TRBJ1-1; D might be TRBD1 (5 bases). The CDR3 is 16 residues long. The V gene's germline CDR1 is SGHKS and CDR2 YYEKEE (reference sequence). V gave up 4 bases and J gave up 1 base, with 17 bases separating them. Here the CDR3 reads CASSPRGFVSNTEAFF. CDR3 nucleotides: TGTGCCAGCAGCCCCCGGGGGTTTGTATCGAACACTGAAGCTTTCTTT.

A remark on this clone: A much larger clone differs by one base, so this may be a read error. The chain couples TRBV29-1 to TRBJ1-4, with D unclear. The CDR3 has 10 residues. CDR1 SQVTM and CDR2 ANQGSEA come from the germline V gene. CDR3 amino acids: CSGGNEKLFF. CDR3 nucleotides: TGCAGTGGCGGTAATGAAAAACTGTTTTTT.

The CDR3 DNA reads as TGCGCCAGCAGCTTGGGGGGGACTTCACCTGGATACGAGCAGTACTTC. Its protein is CASSLGGTSPGYEQYF. The chain has TRBV5-1 and TRBJ2-7, with D tentatively TRBD2 (6 bases). Germline V gene lookup returns CDR1 SGHRS and CDR2 YFSETQ. The CDR3 runs to 16 residues. V shed 0 bases and J shed 4 bases, with 17 bases lying between them.

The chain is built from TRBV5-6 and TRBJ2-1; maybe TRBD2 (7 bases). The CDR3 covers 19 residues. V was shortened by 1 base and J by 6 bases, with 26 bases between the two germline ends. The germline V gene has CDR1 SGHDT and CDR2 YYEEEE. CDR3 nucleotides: TGTGCCAGCAGCTTGAGCCGGGGGGCGCTTGGTCCGCGAGTCAATGAGCAGTTCTTC. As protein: CASSLSRGALGPRVNEQFF. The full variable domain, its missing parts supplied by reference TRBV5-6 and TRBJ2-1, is DAGVTQSPTHLIKTRGQQVTLRCSPKSGHDTVSWYQQALGQGPQFIFQYYEEEERQRGNFPDRFSGHQFPNYSSELNVNALLLGDSALYLCASSLSRGALGPRVNEQFFGPGTRLTVL.

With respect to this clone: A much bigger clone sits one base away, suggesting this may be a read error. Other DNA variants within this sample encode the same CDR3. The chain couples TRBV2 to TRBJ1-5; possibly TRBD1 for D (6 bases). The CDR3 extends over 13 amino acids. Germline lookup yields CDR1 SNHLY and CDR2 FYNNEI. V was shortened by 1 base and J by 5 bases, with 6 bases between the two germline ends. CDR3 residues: CASSEGQDQPQHF. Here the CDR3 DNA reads TGTGCCAGCAGTGAAGGACAGGATCAGCCCCAGCATTTT.

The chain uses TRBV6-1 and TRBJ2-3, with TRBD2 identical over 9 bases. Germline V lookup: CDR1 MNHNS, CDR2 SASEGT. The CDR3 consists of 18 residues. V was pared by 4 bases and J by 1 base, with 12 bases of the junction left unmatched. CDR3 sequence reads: CASSALAGGPAGTDTQYF. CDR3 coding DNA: TGTGCCAGCAGTGCGTTGGCGGGAGGGCCGGCGGGCACAGATACGCAGTATTTT.

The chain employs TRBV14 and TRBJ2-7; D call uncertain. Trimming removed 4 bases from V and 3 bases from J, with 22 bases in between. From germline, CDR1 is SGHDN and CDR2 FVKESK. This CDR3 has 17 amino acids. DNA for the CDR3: TGTGCCAGCAGCCCTCAGGCGCGGTTTGGGCTAAACTACGAGCAGTACTTC. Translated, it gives CASSPQARFGLNYEQYF.

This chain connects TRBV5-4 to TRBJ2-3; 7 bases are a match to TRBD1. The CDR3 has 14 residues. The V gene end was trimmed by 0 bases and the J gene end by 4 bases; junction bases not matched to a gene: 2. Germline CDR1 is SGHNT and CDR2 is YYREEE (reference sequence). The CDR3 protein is CASSLGQGSDTQYF. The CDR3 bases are TGTGCCAGCAGCTTGGGACAGGGTTCAGATACGCAGTATTTT.

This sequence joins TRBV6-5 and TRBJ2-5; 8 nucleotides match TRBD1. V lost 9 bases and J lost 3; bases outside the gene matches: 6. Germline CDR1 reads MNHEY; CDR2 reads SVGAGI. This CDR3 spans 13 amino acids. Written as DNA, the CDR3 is TGTGCCAGTAGGACAGGGTATGAAGAGACCCAGTACTTC. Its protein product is CASRTGYEETQYF.

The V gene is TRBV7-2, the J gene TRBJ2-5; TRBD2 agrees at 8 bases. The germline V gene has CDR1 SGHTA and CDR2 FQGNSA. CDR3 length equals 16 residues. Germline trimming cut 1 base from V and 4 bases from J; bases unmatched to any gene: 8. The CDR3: CASSLDIGAGGETQYF. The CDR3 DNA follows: TGTGCCAGCAGCTTAGACATCGGGGCGGGAGGAGAGACCCAGTACTTC.

The CDR3 nucleotides are TGTGCCAGCAGTGTTAGCGGCACAGATACGCAGTATTTT. This gives the protein CASSVSGTDTQYF. The chain combines TRBV6-4 with TRBJ2-3; D is perhaps TRBD2 (5 bases). The CDR3 has 13 amino acids. V was clipped by 4 bases and J by 1 base, with 6 bases between them. The germline V gene encodes CDR1 MRHNA and CDR2 SNTAGT.

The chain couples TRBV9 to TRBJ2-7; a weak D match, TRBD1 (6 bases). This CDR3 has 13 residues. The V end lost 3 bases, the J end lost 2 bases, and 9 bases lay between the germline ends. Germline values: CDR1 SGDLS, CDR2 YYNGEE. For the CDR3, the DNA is TGTGCCAGCAGCGCCAGGGGTACCTACGAGCAGTACTTC. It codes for CASSARGTYEQYF. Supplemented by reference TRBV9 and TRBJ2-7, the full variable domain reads DSGVTQTPKHLITATGQRVTLRCSPRSGDLSVYWYQQSLDQGLQFLIQYYNGEERAKGNILERFSAQQFPDLHSELNLSSLELGDSALYFCASSARGTYEQYFGPGTRLTVT.

The CDR3 loop is CASSLGYGGAYEQYF. The DNA for the CDR3 is TGTGCCAGCAGCTTAGGGTATGGCGGCGCTTACGAGCAGTACTTC. V and J are TRBV7-8 and TRBJ2-7; D remains unclear. CDR1 and CDR2 from the germline V gene are SGHVS and FQNEAQ. This CDR3 is 15 amino acids long. The germline V and J ends were trimmed by 1 base and 4 bases, with 14 bases remaining between them.